The sequence of this T cell receptor beta chain was determined in a study of blood T cell repertoires in COVID-19. The wider study: Samples came from the United States, Italy and Spain, spanning acute and convalescent COVID-19. In each case, the material was cDNA or gDNA derived from T cells, B-cell-depleted T cells, or PBMCs.

Enrollment of patients from Seattle took place during active infection, with longitudinal follow-up. In the original workflow: For nucleated cells, counts were estimated from reference gene primer amplification. The repertoire was sequenced with immunoSEQ multiplex PCR; TCRdb's copy has only in-frame clones and lacks some. That table is the source of V, J and clone size, and D and trimming were worked out from the DNA. The sample lists 350,000 to 400,000 clones, roughly 90% seen once, with around 3% in the top ten. The CDR3 loop spans 15 amino acids. Trimming pared 1 base from V and 5 bases from J, leaving 9 bases between. CDR1 and CDR2 from the germline V gene are SNHLY and FYNNEI.

Sequencing was done on a sample of peripheral blood. The rearrangement links TRBV2 to TRBJ1-6; D gene unclear. The source of this sequence is a woman in her thirties with COVID-19, enrolled during active disease. The DNA for the CDR3 is TGTGCCAGCAGTGAAGATTGGCAGGATAATTCACCCCTCCACTTT. Translating gives CASSEDWQDNSPLHF.